Each of the 18 T cell receptor beta chains below was sequenced from the same sample in a study of vaccination and CD4 T cells after COVID-19. These receptors' antigens are unknown. Scientists ran DNA taken from cultured CD4+ T cells through the Oncomine TCR Beta short-read assay for sequencing. TCRdb fed the PCR reads into MiXCR, producing one record per CDR3 protein. The repertoire consists of 8,500 to 14,000 distinct CDR3 sequences, with 44% occurring once and the leading ten covering about a third. The treatment is: roughly 11-day PBMC culture with coronavirus spike peptide pools or control peptides (ViraFEST assay). What was sequenced was CD4+ T cells from blood, cultured in vitro. The source of these receptors is a human donor who had recovered from COVID-19.

This rearrangement joins TRBV3-1 to TRBJ2-5, with D uncertain. The CDR3 totals 15 residues. V was shortened by 0 bases and J by 2 bases, with 10 bases between the two germline ends. Germline lookup yields CDR1 LGHDT and CDR2 YNNKEL (reference sequence). Here the CDR3 DNA reads TGTGCCAGCAGCCAAGATACGCGCTCACAAGAGACCCAGTACTTC. Protein product: CASSQDTRSQETQYF.

The genes are TRBV4-3 and TRBJ1-2, with TRBD1 matching over 9 bases. V lost 3 bases and J lost 5; bases outside the gene matches: 4. This CDR3 region has 14 residues. The germline CDR1 and CDR2 sequences are LGHNA and YSLEER. The CDR3 sequence is CASSQGTGFYGYTF. CDR3 sequence (DNA): TGCGCCAGCAGCCAGGGGACAGGGTTTTATGGCTACACCTTC.

The rearrangement joins TRBV20-1 to TRBJ2-1, with D perhaps TRBD2 (6 bases). Trimming left V 0 bases short and J 10 bases short, with 19 bases between. The CDR3 sequence is 15 residues long. Germline V lookup: CDR1 DFQATT, CDR2 SNEGSKA (reference sequence). CDR3 DNA: TGCAGTGCTAGAGATCAACTAGCCGCTTTTGGGGAGCAGTTCTTC. As protein: CSARDQLAAFGEQFF.

V gene TRBV4-1 combines with J gene TRBJ2-5; D may be TRBD2 (6 bases). CDR1 and CDR2 from the germline V gene are MGHRA and YSYEKL. This CDR3 has 12 amino acids. Trimming took 1 base from V and 7 from J, leaving 7 bases between them. CDR3 sequence reads: CASSQGRGTQYF. CDR3 nucleotide sequence: TGCGCCAGCAGCCAAGGGAGGGGGACCCAGTACTTC.

The chain has TRBV7-8 and TRBJ2-7; the match to TRBD1 covers 10 bases. The CDR3 extends over 17 amino acids. J lost 2 bases, V lost 6 bases, and 13 bases had no gene match. CDR1 and CDR2 from the germline V gene are SGHVS and FQNEAQ. The CDR3 reads CASRSHAMGQGTYEQYF. For the CDR3, the DNA is TGTGCCAGCAGATCCCATGCAATGGGACAGGGGACCTACGAGCAGTACTTC.

The rearrangement joins TRBV6-1 to TRBJ1-2; 7 positions agree with TRBD1. Germline V CDR1 and CDR2: MNHNS, SASEGT. J was trimmed by 8 bases and V by 6 bases; bases with no gene match: 12. The CDR3 consists of 14 residues. The CDR3 coding sequence is TGTGCCAGCAGCCCCGAGACAGGGTATTCGGGCTACACCTTC. Protein product: CASSPETGYSGYTF.

DNA for the CDR3: TGTGCCAGCAGCTCAGTCGCCGCCGGGGAGCTGTTTTTT. Residues: CASSSVAAGELFF. The rearrangement links TRBV7-9 to TRBJ2-2; D not resolved. CDR1 and CDR2 (germline): SEHNR, FQNEAQ (reference sequence). The V gene lost 4 bases and the J gene lost 6 bases, with 9 bases spanning the gap. This CDR3 contains 13 residues.

J is TRBJ2-1 and V is TRBV6-1, with D perhaps matching TRBD1 (5 bases). The V end was cut by 8 bases, the J end by 1 base, with 12 bases between. The CDR3 sequence is 14 residues long. Germline CDR1 reads MNHNS; CDR2 reads SASEGT. Written as DNA, the CDR3 is TGTGCCAGCGTGAAGGGGTCGTCCTACAATGAGCAGTTCTTC. Protein product: CASVKGSSYNEQFF.

The V call is TRBV5-1, the J call TRBJ2-3; D gene ambiguous. The CDR3 runs 14 residues. Germline CDR1 reads SGHRS; CDR2 reads YFSETQ. The V gene lost 0 bases and the J gene lost 0 bases, with 5 bases spanning the gap. The CDR3 region has the DNA TGCGCCAGCAGCTTGGCAGCTAGCACAGATACGCAGTATTTT. This translates into CASSLAASTDTQYF.

The V and J genes are TRBV29-1 and TRBJ2-5; weak D call: TRBD2 (7 bases). The CDR3 is made up of 11 amino acids. Germline V gene data show CDR1 as SQVTM and CDR2 as ANQGSEA. V lost 6 bases and J lost 5, with 10 bases in between. CDR3 in amino acids: CSVEGGETQYF. The CDR3 DNA reads TGCAGCGTAGAGGGGGGGGAGACCCAGTACTTC.

The chain is built from TRBV5-4 and TRBJ2-3; the D is unclear. The CDR3 runs 11 residues. The germline V and J ends were trimmed by 9 bases and 3 bases, with 8 bases remaining between them. Germline CDR1 is SGHNT and CDR2 is YYREEE (reference sequence). The CDR3, as DNA: TGTGCCACCGGGTGGACAGATACGCAGTATTTT. Translating it yields CATGWTDTQYF.

The gene calls are TRBV6-4 and TRBJ1-6; D is possibly TRBD1 (5 bases). V lost 4 bases and J lost 7, with 11 bases in between. Germline-derived CDR1 and CDR2 are MRHNA and SNTAGT. This CDR3 comprises 14 residues. The CDR3 bases are TGTGCCAGCAGTGTGGGGACGGCGAATTCACCCCTCCACTTT. This codes for CASSVGTANSPLHF.

V is TRBV6-2 or TRBV6-3 and J is TRBJ1-2; D is ambiguous. The V gene lost 0 bases and the J gene lost 5 bases, with 10 bases spanning the gap. This CDR3 contains 14 residues. Germline lookup yields CDR1 MNHEY and CDR2 SVGEGT. The DNA of the CDR3 is TGTGCCAGCAGTTACTCCGTCGGACGATATGGCTACACCTTC. This translates into CASSYSVGRYGYTF.

This clonotype has just a few counts. This chain joins TRBV7-2 and TRBJ1-5; the match to TRBD1 covers 7 bases. The CDR3 consists of 13 residues. With 3 bases clipped from V and 6 bases from J, the junction kept 2 bases outside the gene matches. Per the germline V gene, CDR1 is SGHTA and CDR2 is FQGNSA. This CDR3 reads CASSLGQSQPQHF. CDR3 sequence (DNA): TGTGCCAGCAGCTTGGGACAGTCTCAGCCCCAGCATTTT.

In its sample, this clonotype was seen a few times. The chain uses TRBV21-1 and TRBJ1-1. TRBV21-1 is deemed a pseudogene. The CDR3 consists of 14 residues. CDR3 coding DNA: TGTGCCAGCAGCCCCTCGGAGAAGAACACTGAAGCTTTCTTT. This translates into CASSPSEKNTEAFF.

This clonotype was found a few times. V is TRBV2 and J is TRBJ1-2; a weak D match, TRBD1 (5 bases). Germline CDR1 is SNHLY and CDR2 is FYNNEI. Trimming took 7 bases from V and 8 from J, leaving 11 bases between them. This CDR3 is built from 11 residues. The CDR3 loop is CASTRGEGYTF. The CDR3 DNA follows: TGTGCCAGCACCAGAGGGGAGGGCTACACCTTC.

The J gene is TRBJ1-2, the V gene TRBV7-2; TRBD1 matches at 8 bases. This CDR3 has 13 residues. Germline V gene data show CDR1 as SGHTA and CDR2 as FQGNSA. Trimming cost V 5 bases and J 6 bases; bases outside gene matches: 5. The chain's CDR3 is CASSLGQVDGYTF. The CDR3 coding sequence is TGTGCCAGCAGCCTGGGACAGGTGGATGGCTACACCTTC. Complete variable domain (other parts from reference TRBV7-2 and TRBJ1-2): GAGVSQSPSNKVTEKGKDVELRCDPISGHTALYWYRQSLGQGLEFLIYFQGNSAPDKSGLPSDRFSAERTGGSVSTLTIQRTQQEDSAVYLCASSLGQVDGYTFGSGTRLTVV.

The chain employs TRBV2 and TRBJ1-1; D not resolved. CDR3 length: 14 amino acids. Germline CDR1 and CDR2: SNHLY and FYNNEI. V was shortened by 4 bases and J by 0 bases, with 9 bases between the two germline ends. CDR3 DNA: TGTGCCAGCAGTGCTACAGTATTGAACACTGAAGCTTTCTTT. Protein product: CASSATVLNTEAFF.